These 30 T cell receptor beta chains came from one sample sequenced in a study of cytomegalovirus exposure and HLA in healthy donors. PCR involved 60 Vbeta and 13 Jbeta primers. The repertoire was sequenced with immunoSEQ multiplex PCR; TCRdb's copy has only in-frame clones and lacks some. The table includes about 110,000 clones, about 83% detected once. Sequenced sample: PBMCs. The receptors stem from a female donor in good health and CMV-seropositive.

This chain connects TRBV6-6 to TRBJ2-1; 7 positions match TRBD1. The V segment lost 2 bases and the J segment 7 bases; nucleotides outside the gene matches: 11. This CDR3 contains 16 residues. Germline V gene data show CDR1 as MNHNY and CDR2 as SVGAGI (reference sequence). The CDR3 region is CASSYVGQMLSNEQFF. As DNA, the CDR3 is TGTGCCAGCAGTTACGTGGGACAGATGTTATCTAATGAGCAGTTCTTC.

V is TRBV28 and J is TRBJ2-3; 12 positions match TRBD1. The J segment lost 3 bases and the V segment lost 6 bases, leaving 13 bases of the junction unmatched. The germline CDR1 and CDR2 sequences are MDHEN and SYDVKM. The CDR3 consists of 18 residues. The CDR3 reads CASSRGQGALGTTDTQYF. The CDR3 nucleotides are TGTGCCAGCAGCCGGGGACAGGGGGCTCTCGGGACGACAGATACGCAGTATTTT.

This clone was detected only a few times. The chain links TRBV6-1 to TRBJ2-3; D is perhaps TRBD1 (5 bases). V was shortened by 6 bases and J by 3 bases, with 13 bases between the two germline ends. Germline lookup yields CDR1 MNHNS and CDR2 SASEGT. This CDR3 spans 14 amino acids. This CDR3 is CASSALPGTDTQYF. DNA of the CDR3: TGTGCCAGCAGCGCCCTACCAGGGACAGATACGCAGTATTTT.

The V and J genes are TRBV7-9 and TRBJ1-1, with 8 bases identical to TRBD1. Germline CDR1 reads SEHNR; CDR2 reads FQNEAQ (reference sequence). V shed 5 bases, J shed 4 bases, and the junction held 9 bases outside the gene matches. The CDR3 has 15 amino acids. The CDR3 reads CASSPRTGTVTEAFF. CDR3 DNA: TGTGCCAGCAGCCCCCGGACAGGGACGGTCACTGAAGCTTTCTTT. Using reference TRBV7-9 and TRBJ1-1 for the parts outside the CDR3, the full variable domain is DTGVSQNPRHKITKRGQNVTFRCDPISEHNRLYWYRQTLGQGPEFLTYFQNEAQLEKSRLLSDRFSAERPKGSFSTLEIQRTEQGDSAMYLCASSPRTGTVTEAFFGQGTRLTVV.

The chain recombines TRBV4-2 with TRBJ2-2; 8 bases fit TRBD2. V shed 0 bases, J shed 6 bases, and the junction held 3 bases outside the gene matches. The length of the CDR3 is 15 residues. CDR1 and CDR2 (germline): LGHNA, YNFKEQ. CDR3 in DNA: TGTGCCAGCAGCCAAGACCTCGGGGGGGCCGGGGAGCTGTTTTTT. It translates to CASSQDLGGAGELFF.

This clone was seen just once. The V and J genes are TRBV11-2 and TRBJ1-3; D not certain. The CDR3 sequence is 13 residues long. Germline lookup yields CDR1 SGHAT and CDR2 FQNNGV. V was cut by 5 bases and J by 0 bases, with 5 bases left in between. This CDR3 reads CASSLSSGNTIYF. For the CDR3, the DNA is TGTGCCAGCAGCCTGAGCTCTGGAAACACCATATATTTT.

This clone was detected a few times. The chain's CDR3 is CASSRGQGTDTQYF. CDR3 DNA: TGTGCCAGCAGCCGGGGACAGGGCACAGATACGCAGTATTTT. This rearrangement joins TRBV7-6 to TRBJ2-3, with 8 bases matching TRBD1. V shed 5 bases, J shed 1 base, and the junction held 2 bases outside the gene matches. CDR1 and CDR2 (germline): SGHVS, FNYEAQ. The length of the CDR3 is 14 residues.

This rearrangement joins TRBV28 to TRBJ2-3, with D possibly matching TRBD1 (5 bases). The CDR3 contains 13 residues. The germline CDR1 and CDR2 sequences are MDHEN and SYDVKM. The ends were cut back, 6 bases at V and 0 bases at J, with 7 bases in the middle. CDR3 amino acids: CASRKGSTDTQYF. The CDR3 DNA reads TGTGCCAGCAGGAAGGGGAGCACAGATACGCAGTATTTT.

The CDR3 bases are TGTGCCAGCTCACCCGGACTGGGCAAAGCTTTCTTT. Protein product: CASSPGLGKAFF. The chain uses TRBV18 and TRBJ1-1; D not certain. The CDR3 has 12 amino acids. V was clipped by 3 bases and J by 9 bases, with 11 bases between them. The germline V gene has CDR1 KGHSH and CDR2 LQKENI. Full variable domain (rest looked up from reference TRBV18 and TRBJ1-1): NAGVMQNPRHLVRRRGQEARLRCSPMKGHSHVYWYRQLPEEGLKFMVYLQKENIIDESGMPKERFSAEFPKEGPSILRIQQVVRGDSAAYFCASSPGLGKAFFGQGTRLTVV.

CDR3 protein: CASSQTTQGGDGYTF. The CDR3 DNA sequence: TGCGCCAGCAGCCAAACCACCCAGGGAGGAGATGGCTACACCTTC. The chain links TRBV4-1 to TRBJ1-2, with D perhaps TRBD1 (5 bases). V was trimmed by 2 bases and J by 6 bases, leaving 16 bases between them. Per germline, CDR1 MGHRA and CDR2 YSYEKL. This CDR3 contains 15 residues.

About this clone: Its ends do not fully match the called genes, so a read error is possible. The chain joins TRBV27 to TRBJ1-1; 8 bases match TRBD1. The CDR3 sequence is 14 residues long. Germline values: CDR1 MNHEY, CDR2 SMNVEV (reference sequence). The CDR3 sequence: CASSSIQGDTEAFF. The CDR3 nucleotides read TGTGCCAGCAGTTCAATACAGGGGGACACCGAAGCTTTCTTT.

The chain employs TRBV5-4 and TRBJ2-1, with 13 bases fitting TRBD2. Germline V gene lookup returns CDR1 SGHNT and CDR2 YYREEE (reference sequence). The CDR3 totals 17 residues. V was pared by 4 bases and J by 6 bases, with 10 bases of the junction left unmatched. The CDR3 DNA reads as TGTGCCAGCAGCCCGGGGACTAGCGGGGTACTGGGCAATGAGCAGTTCTTC. This codes for CASSPGTSGVLGNEQFF.

In this sample, this clone turned up a few times. The gene calls are TRBV5-1 and TRBJ2-7, with D possibly TRBD1 on 5 matching bases. The CDR3 runs to 13 residues. V was trimmed by 1 base and J by 3 bases, leaving 8 bases between them. CDR1 and CDR2 (germline): SGHRS, YFSETQ. The CDR3 region is CASSLSGNYEQYF. The CDR3 bases are TGCGCCAGCAGCTTGTCAGGGAACTACGAGCAGTACTTC. The full variable domain, rest sourced from reference TRBV5-1 and TRBJ2-7, is KAGVTQTPRYLIKTRGQQVTLSCSPISGHRSVSWYQQTPGQGLQFLFEYFSETQRNKGNFPGRFSGRQFSNSRSEMNVSTLELGDSALYLCASSLSGNYEQYFGPGTRLTVT.

This clone is a singleton in its sample. The V and J genes are TRBV5-1 and TRBJ2-1; D is undetermined. V was pared by 4 bases and J by 2 bases, with 10 bases between. The CDR3 covers 14 residues. The germline CDR1 and CDR2 sequences are SGHRS and YFSETQ. The CDR3 bases are TGCGCCAGCAGCCCTAGTTTAGCCTACAATGAGCAGTTCTTC. Translated, it gives CASSPSLAYNEQFF.

CDR3 region: CASSETGGRGKLFF. The CDR3 bases are TGTGCCAGCAGTGAAACAGGGGGCCGGGGAAAACTGTTTTTT. The chain is built from TRBV6-1 and TRBJ1-4, with 9 bases identical to TRBD1. The CDR3 length is 14 residues. The germline CDR1 and CDR2 sequences are MNHNS and SASEGT. Losses at the gene ends were 2 bases for V and 10 bases for J; bases not matched to a gene: 5.

The rearrangement links TRBV27 to TRBJ2-7; TRBD2 might be the D (6 bases). Germline values: CDR1 MNHEY, CDR2 SMNVEV (reference sequence). The CDR3 has 14 residues. V lost 3 bases and J 2 bases, leaving 11 bases between the germline ends. CDR3 protein: CASSLREEAYEQYF. CDR3 coding DNA: TGTGCCAGCAGTTTGAGGGAGGAGGCCTACGAGCAGTACTTC.

The CDR3: CASSQYTEAQGYTF. CDR3 nucleotide sequence: TGCGCCAGCAGCCAATACACGGAGGCACAGGGCTACACCTTC. The chain couples TRBV4-1 to TRBJ1-2; D unresolved. V was cut by 2 bases and J by 8 bases, with 15 bases left in between. Germline loops: CDR1 MGHRA, CDR2 YSYEKL. The CDR3 totals 14 residues.

The rearrangement links TRBV6-4 to TRBJ2-1, with 11 bases that match TRBD2. Losses at the gene ends were 0 bases for V and 6 bases for J; bases not matched to a gene: 1. CDR3 length equals 15 residues. In germline, CDR1 is MRHNA, CDR2 SNTAGT. CDR3 residues: CASSDSSGGANEQFF. DNA for the CDR3: TGTGCCAGCAGTGACTCTAGCGGGGGGGCCAATGAGCAGTTCTTC.

V and J are TRBV6-1 and TRBJ2-5; D perhaps matches TRBD2 (6 bases). V was clipped by 1 base and J by 3 bases, with 12 bases between them. The CDR3 length is 15 residues. Germline values: CDR1 MNHNS, CDR2 SASEGT. The CDR3: CASSEGWASEETQYF. DNA of the CDR3: TGTGCCAGCAGTGAAGGTTGGGCTAGCGAAGAGACCCAGTACTTC.

The J gene is TRBJ1-1, the V gene TRBV18; D not certain. Trimming cost V 4 bases and J 0 bases, with 6 bases left between them. Germline V CDR1 and CDR2: KGHSH, LQKENI. The CDR3 loop spans 13 amino acids. The DNA of the CDR3 is TGTGCCAGCTCACTTCGGTTGAACACTGAAGCTTTCTTT. Protein: CASSLRLNTEAFF.

As to this clone: The junction and the germline gene differ at one end; a read error may be behind it. This sequence joins TRBV5-1 and TRBJ2-6; tentative D call: TRBD1 (6 bases). This CDR3 comprises 17 residues. The germline V gene has CDR1 SGHRS and CDR2 YFSETQ. The CDR3 DNA is TGCGCCGGCAGCTTGGAACAGGGCCTCTCTGGGGCCAACGTCCTGACTTTC. This encodes CAGSLEQGLSGANVLTF. Drawing the rest from reference TRBV5-1 and TRBJ2-6, the complete variable domain is KAGVTQTPRYLIKTRGQQVTLSCSPISGHRSVSWYQQTPGQGLQFLFEYFSETQRNKGNFPGRFSGRQFSNSRSEMNVSTLELGDSALYLCAGSLEQGLSGANVLTFGAGSRLTVL.

V usage is TRBV9 and J usage is TRBJ1-6; no definite D call. Germline assignment: CDR1 SGDLS and CDR2 YYNGEE. Deletions cut 2 bases from V and 5 bases from J, with 8 bases between. The CDR3 length is 14 residues. The CDR3 sequence is CASSVGSDNSPLHF. The CDR3, as DNA: TGTGCCAGCAGCGTGGGCTCAGATAATTCACCCCTCCACTTT.

CDR3 nucleotide sequence: TGTGCCAGCAGTTACAGGGCGGGGCACTATGGCTACACCTTC. This gives the protein CASSYRAGHYGYTF. This chain connects TRBV6-7 to TRBJ1-2; tentative D call: TRBD1 (5 bases). TRBV6-7 is identified as an open reading frame with a role that is uncertain. Trimming took off 2 bases at V and 3 bases at J, with 10 bases between the two ends. The CDR3 is 14 residues long.

The V and J genes are TRBV5-1 and TRBJ2-7, with 7 bases lining up with TRBD1. The V and J ends lost 0 bases and 3 bases, in that order; junction bases with no gene match: 6. Germline lookup yields CDR1 SGHRS and CDR2 YFSETQ. This CDR3 has 15 residues. The CDR3 here is CASSLAGGRDYEQYF. CDR3 bases: TGCGCCAGCAGCTTGGCAGGGGGTCGAGACTACGAGCAGTACTTC.

This rearrangement joins TRBV10-3 to TRBJ2-7; tentative D call: TRBD2 (5 bases). CDR1 and CDR2 from the germline V gene are ENHRY and SYGVKD. The V gene lost 8 bases and the J gene lost 7 bases, with 15 bases spanning the gap. The CDR3 length is 12 residues. The CDR3 is CAIADSPREQYF. CDR3 DNA: TGTGCCATCGCGGACTCCCCGAGGGAGCAGTACTTC.

This clone showed up just a few times. CDR3 in amino acids: CASSGQGYGNQPQHF. Written as DNA, the CDR3 is TGTGCCAGCAGTGGACAGGGCTACGGCAATCAGCCCCAGCATTTT. The chain couples TRBV6-1 to TRBJ1-5; 7 nucleotides agree with TRBD1. Germline V gives CDR1 MNHNS, CDR2 SASEGT. Trimming removed 4 bases from V and 2 bases from J; junction bases left unmatched: 5. CDR3 length equals 15 residues.

This chain connects TRBV9 to TRBJ2-1; a possible D gene is TRBD2 (5 bases). The CDR3 sequence is 12 residues long. The V gene lost 0 bases and the J gene lost 8 bases, with 6 bases spanning the gap. Per the germline V gene, CDR1 is SGDLS and CDR2 is YYNGEE. The CDR3 sequence is CASSVGEYEQFF. CDR3 nucleotide sequence: TGTGCCAGCAGCGTAGGGGAGTATGAGCAGTTCTTC. The full variable domain, rest sourced from reference TRBV9 and TRBJ2-1, is DSGVTQTPKHLITATGQRVTLRCSPRSGDLSVYWYQQSLDQGLQFLIQYYNGEERAKGNILERFSAQQFPDLHSELNLSSLELGDSALYFCASSVGEYEQFFGPGTRLTVL.

The V call is TRBV29-1, the J call TRBJ2-1; 13 bases agree with TRBD2. Germline assignment: CDR1 SQVTM and CDR2 ANQGSEA. The CDR3 has 14 residues. Unmatched junction bases numbered 8, after V lost 6 bases and J lost 9 bases. CDR3 in amino acids: CSVTGTSGIGEQFF. The CDR3 region has the DNA TGCAGCGTCACCGGGACTAGCGGGATTGGTGAGCAGTTCTTC.

This clone turned up a few times. V and J are TRBV5-3 and TRBJ2-7, with 9 positions matching TRBD1. TRBV5-3 is classed as an ORF, of uncertain function. This CDR3 has 14 amino acids. V gave up 7 bases and J gave up 1 base; unmatched junction bases: 6. The CDR3 bases are TGTGCCAGACCAACAGGGGGCTTTTCCTACGAGCAGTACTTC. This encodes CARPTGGFSYEQYF.

The rearrangement links TRBV29-1 to TRBJ2-5, with D perhaps TRBD2 (7 bases). CDR1 is SQVTM, CDR2 ANQGSEA, per germline. The CDR3 length is 13 residues. Trimming shortened V by 1 base and J by 5 bases, and 11 bases separated the two germline ends. In DNA form, the CDR3 reads TGCAGCGTTGAAGCGGGGGGCCCGGAGACCCAGTACTTC. Translated, it gives CSVEAGGPETQYF.